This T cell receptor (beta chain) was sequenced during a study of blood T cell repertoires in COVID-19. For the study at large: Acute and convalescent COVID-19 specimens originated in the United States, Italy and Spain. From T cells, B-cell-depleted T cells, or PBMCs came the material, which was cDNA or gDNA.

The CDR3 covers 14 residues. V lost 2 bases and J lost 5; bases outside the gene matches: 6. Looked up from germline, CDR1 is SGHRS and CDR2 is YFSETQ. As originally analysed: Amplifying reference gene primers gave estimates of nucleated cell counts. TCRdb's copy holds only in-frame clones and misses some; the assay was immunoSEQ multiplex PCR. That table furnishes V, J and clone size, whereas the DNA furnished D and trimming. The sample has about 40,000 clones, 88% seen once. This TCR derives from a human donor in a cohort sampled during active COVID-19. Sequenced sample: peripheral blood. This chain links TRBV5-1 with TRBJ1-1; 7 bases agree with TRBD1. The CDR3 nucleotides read TGCGCCAGCAGCTTTGACAGGGTGTATACTGAAGCTTTCTTT. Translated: CASSFDRVYTEAFF.